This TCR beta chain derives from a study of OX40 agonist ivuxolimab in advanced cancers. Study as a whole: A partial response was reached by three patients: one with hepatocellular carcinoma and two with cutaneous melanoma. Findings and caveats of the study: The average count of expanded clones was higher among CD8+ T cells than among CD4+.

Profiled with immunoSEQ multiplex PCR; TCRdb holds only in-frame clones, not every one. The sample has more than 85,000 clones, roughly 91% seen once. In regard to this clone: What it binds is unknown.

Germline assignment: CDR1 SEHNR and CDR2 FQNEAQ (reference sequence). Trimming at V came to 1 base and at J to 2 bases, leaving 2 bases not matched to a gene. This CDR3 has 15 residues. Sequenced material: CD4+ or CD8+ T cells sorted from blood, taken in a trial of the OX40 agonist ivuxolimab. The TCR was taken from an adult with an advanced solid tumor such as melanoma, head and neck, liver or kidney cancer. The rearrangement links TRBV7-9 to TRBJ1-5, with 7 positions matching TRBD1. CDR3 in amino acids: CASSLGTGGNQPQHF. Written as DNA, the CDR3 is TGTGCCAGCAGCTTAGGCACAGGGGGCAATCAGCCCCAGCATTTT.